This T cell receptor beta chain appears in the sequencing data of a study of blood T cells in healthy people across ages. Combining a sample-barcoded 5' primer with a J-beta primer mix, a second PCR ran for about 6 to 12 cycles. TCRdb ran MiXCR on the 5' RACE reads and lists one entry per CDR3 protein. The sample lists more than 900,000 distinct CDR3 sequences, around 29% seen once, with roughly 10% in the top ten. This clonotype was counted between two and nine times. Germline assignment: CDR1 SGHTA and CDR2 FQGNSA. This CDR3 is 15 amino acids long. Trimming shortened V by 3 bases and J by 2 bases, and 11 bases separated the two germline ends. The data were also submitted as part of a second study, on T cells of mothers and their children.

This clonotype originated in a woman between 40 and 50 years old in good health. Sample: blood. The J gene is TRBJ1-5, the V gene TRBV7-2; D is undetermined. The CDR3 is CASSFSGIGNQPQHF. The DNA of the CDR3 is TGTGCCAGCAGCTTTTCGGGGATTGGCAATCAGCCCCAGCATTTT. Based on the CDR3 plus reference TRBV7-2 and TRBJ1-5, the full variable domain is GAGVSQSPSNKVTEKGKDVELRCDPISGHTALYWYRQSLGQGLEFLIYFQGNSAPDKSGLPSDRFSAERTGGSVSTLTIQRTQQEDSAVYLCASSFSGIGNQPQHFGDGTRLSIL.